This entry lists 18 T cell receptor beta chains sequenced from one sample in a study of blood T cell repertoires in COVID-19. Data came from immunoSEQ multiplex PCR; TCRdb stores just in-frame clones and leaves some out. Found here are 70,000 or so clones, roughly 70% of them singletons; the top ten hold more than 20%. The sample comprised peripheral blood. The receptors were gathered from a man in his sixties or seventies with acute or convalescent COVID-19.

A few counts support this clone. The chain combines TRBV14 with TRBJ2-7; the match to TRBD2 covers 10 bases. This CDR3 region has 16 residues. Germline values: CDR1 SGHDN, CDR2 FVKESK. The trim removed 3 bases at V and 5 bases at J, leaving 10 bases unmatched. CDR3 in DNA: TGTGCCAGCAGCCAGTTGGGGACTAGCGTACCCAACGAGCAGTACTTC. It codes for CASSQLGTSVPNEQYF.

The chain links TRBV3-1 (or the pseudogene TRBV3-2) to TRBJ1-2, with D unclear. The CDR3 loop spans 12 amino acids. Trimming left V 4 bases short and J 3 bases short, with 6 bases between. Germline CDR1 and CDR2: LGHDT and YNNKEL (reference sequence). The CDR3: CASSLEDYGYTF. The CDR3 bases are TGTGCCAGCAGCCTTGAGGACTATGGCTACACCTTC.

The gene calls are TRBV5-1 and TRBJ2-3, with D perhaps TRBD2 (6 bases). Per the germline V gene, CDR1 is SGHRS and CDR2 is YFSETQ. The CDR3 length is 15 residues. Trimming removed 0 bases at V and 0 bases at J, with 8 bases between. CDR3 coding DNA: TGCGCCAGCAGCTTGGGGGACTCCAGCACAGATACGCAGTATTTT. This encodes CASSLGDSSTDTQYF.

The chain is built from TRBV4-2 and TRBJ2-6, with D unresolved. From germline, CDR1 is LGHNA and CDR2 YNFKEQ. The CDR3 has 16 amino acids. V was clipped by 0 bases and J by 4 bases, with 10 bases between them. CDR3 in amino acids: CASSQDQQFGANVLTF. The CDR3 region has the DNA TGTGCCAGCAGCCAAGATCAACAGTTCGGGGCCAACGTCCTGACTTTC.

The chain couples TRBV5-4 to TRBJ2-1; D gene ambiguous. Germline V gene lookup returns CDR1 SGHNT and CDR2 YYREEE (reference sequence). V lost 4 bases to trimming and J lost 7 bases, with 9 bases between them. The CDR3 sequence is 12 residues long. CDR3 nucleotides: TGTGCCAGCAGCCTCCTAGTGAATGAGCAGTTCTTC. Amino acids: CASSLLVNEQFF.

The chain employs TRBV18 and TRBJ1-3; D may be TRBD1 (6 bases). CDR1 KGHSH and CDR2 LQKENI come from the germline V gene. The CDR3 is 15 amino acids. V lost 2 bases, J lost 0 bases, and 8 bases lay in between. The CDR3 loop reads CASSPGGSSGNTIYF. Here the CDR3 DNA reads TGTGCCAGCTCACCAGGGGGCTCCTCTGGAAACACCATATATTTT.

This clone has a single count. The chain carries TRBV29-1 and TRBJ2-7; D unclear. CDR3 length equals 12 residues. With 4 bases removed from V and 2 bases from J, the gap between germline ends came to 9 bases. Germline lookup yields CDR1 SQVTM and CDR2 ANQGSEA. The CDR3 coding sequence is TGCAGCGTTGGGTACTCAACCTACGAGCAGTACTTC. This gives the protein CSVGYSTYEQYF.

The chain has TRBV19 and TRBJ2-1; TRBD2 agrees at 13 bases. The germline gives CDR1 LNHDA, CDR2 SQIVND (reference sequence). The CDR3 consists of 16 residues. V shed 5 bases, J shed 7 bases, and the junction held 8 bases outside the gene matches. As DNA, the CDR3 is TGTGCCAGTAGTTCCTCCGGGACTAGCGGGGTAAATGAGCAGTTCTTC. Its translation: CASSSSGTSGVNEQFF. The whole variable domain, remainder taken from reference TRBV19 and TRBJ2-1, is DGGITQSPKYLFRKEGQNVTLSCEQNLNHDAMYWYRQDPGQGLRLIYYSQIVNDFQKGDIAEGYSVSREKKESFPLTVTSAQKNPTAFYLCASSSSGTSGVNEQFFGPGTRLTVL.

The chain is built from TRBV18 and TRBJ1-5; D remains unclear. Per germline, CDR1 KGHSH and CDR2 LQKENI. V was shortened by 2 bases and J by 5 bases, with 7 bases between the two germline ends. There are 13 residues in the CDR3. The CDR3: CASSPTVDQPQHF. The CDR3 DNA follows: TGTGCCAGCTCACCAACAGTGGATCAGCCCCAGCATTTT.

This clone was counted between two and nine times. CDR3: CASSLGSGTDTQYF. The CDR3 DNA reads as TGTGCCAGCAGTTTAGGGAGTGGCACAGATACGCAGTATTTT. The chain couples TRBV27 to TRBJ2-3; tentative D call: TRBD2 (5 bases). The CDR3 runs 14 residues. Looked up from germline, CDR1 is MNHEY and CDR2 is SMNVEV (reference sequence). Trimming removed 2 bases from V and 1 base from J, with 7 bases in between.

The chain links TRBV5-1 to TRBJ1-5, with 11 bases aligning to TRBD1. This CDR3 has 14 residues. Germline V gene data show CDR1 as SGHRS and CDR2 as YFSETQ. The junction had 6 bases not matched to a gene; V was cut back by 4 bases and J by 9 bases. Here the CDR3 reads CASSLGQGAGPQHF. The CDR3 DNA is TGCGCCAGCAGCCTTGGACAGGGGGCTGGGCCCCAGCATTTT. Variable domain in full (rest from reference TRBV5-1 and TRBJ1-5): KAGVTQTPRYLIKTRGQQVTLSCSPISGHRSVSWYQQTPGQGLQFLFEYFSETQRNKGNFPGRFSGRQFSNSRSEMNVSTLELGDSALYLCASSLGQGAGPQHFGDGTRLSIL.

J is TRBJ1-3 and V is TRBV3-1 (or the pseudogene TRBV3-2); D call uncertain. The CDR3 is 13 residues long. V lost 0 bases to trimming and J lost 4 bases, with 4 bases between them. Germline V gene sequence: CDR1 LGHDT, CDR2 YNNKEL (reference sequence). CDR3 sequence: CASSQEEGNTIYF. The CDR3 region has the DNA TGTGCCAGCAGCCAAGAGGAGGGAAACACCATATATTTT.

This chain joins TRBV19 and TRBJ2-2; TRBD1 matches at 9 bases. V was clipped by 5 bases and J by 2 bases; unmatched bases: 9. Germline V CDR1 and CDR2: LNHDA, SQIVND (reference sequence). This CDR3 contains 17 residues. The CDR3 protein is CASSLMGTGHNTGELFF. Here the CDR3 DNA reads TGTGCCAGTAGTTTGATGGGGACAGGGCATAACACCGGGGAGCTGTTTTTT.

The chain recombines TRBV19 with TRBJ2-7, with 11 nucleotides matching TRBD2. The CDR3 is made up of 16 amino acids. Germline lookup yields CDR1 LNHDA and CDR2 SQIVND (reference sequence). J gave up 3 bases and V 5 bases, and 9 bases lay outside the gene matches. The CDR3 is CASSQSRLAGIYEQYF. Here the CDR3 DNA reads TGTGCCAGTAGTCAGAGCAGACTAGCGGGGATCTACGAGCAGTACTTC.

The rearrangement uses TRBV4-1 and TRBJ2-7; D gene uncertain. The CDR3 is 14 amino acids. The V gene's germline CDR1 is MGHRA and CDR2 YSYEKL. V lost 4 bases and J lost 2, with 12 bases in between. CDR3 protein: CASSPPRSPYEQYF. In nucleotides, the CDR3 is TGCGCCAGCAGCCCGCCGAGAAGTCCCTACGAGCAGTACTTC.

The CDR3 bases are TGTGCCAGCTCACCATTTTCATTGGGACAGGCTCACTCTGGAAACACCATATATTTT. It codes for CASSPFSLGQAHSGNTIYF. The chain recombines TRBV18 with TRBJ1-3; 8 nucleotides agree with TRBD1. Trimming at V came to 2 bases and at J to 0 bases, leaving 12 bases not matched to a gene. Germline loops: CDR1 KGHSH, CDR2 LQKENI. CDR3 length: 19 residues.

The chain combines TRBV9 with TRBJ2-7; 7 nucleotides align to TRBD2. Trimming took 0 bases from V and 5 from J; bases not matched to a gene: 8. Germline V lookup: CDR1 SGDLS, CDR2 YYNGEE. The CDR3 is 15 residues long. The CDR3 loop reads CASSVAGGSDDEQYF. The CDR3 coding sequence is TGTGCCAGCAGCGTAGCAGGCGGGAGTGACGACGAGCAGTACTTC. The full variable domain, completed using reference TRBV9 and TRBJ2-7, is DSGVTQTPKHLITATGQRVTLRCSPRSGDLSVYWYQQSLDQGLQFLIQYYNGEERAKGNILERFSAQQFPDLHSELNLSSLELGDSALYFCASSVAGGSDDEQYFGPGTRLTVT.

In DNA form, the CDR3 reads TGCAGCGCCCCGGGACAGGGGGCCCTCGAAGCTTTCTTT. As protein: CSAPGQGALEAFF. The chain recombines TRBV29-1 with TRBJ1-1, with 12 positions matching TRBD1. After removal of 7 bases from V and 8 bases from J, the junction contained 8 bases not matched to a gene. Germline-derived CDR1 and CDR2 are SQVTM and ANQGSEA. This CDR3 has 13 amino acids. Variable domain in full (rest from reference TRBV29-1 and TRBJ1-1): SAVISQKPSRDICQRGTSLTIQCQVDSQVTMMFWYRQQPGQSLTLIATANQGSEATYESGFVIDKFPISRPNLTFSTLTVSNMSPEDSSIYLCSAPGQGALEAFFGQGTRLTVV.